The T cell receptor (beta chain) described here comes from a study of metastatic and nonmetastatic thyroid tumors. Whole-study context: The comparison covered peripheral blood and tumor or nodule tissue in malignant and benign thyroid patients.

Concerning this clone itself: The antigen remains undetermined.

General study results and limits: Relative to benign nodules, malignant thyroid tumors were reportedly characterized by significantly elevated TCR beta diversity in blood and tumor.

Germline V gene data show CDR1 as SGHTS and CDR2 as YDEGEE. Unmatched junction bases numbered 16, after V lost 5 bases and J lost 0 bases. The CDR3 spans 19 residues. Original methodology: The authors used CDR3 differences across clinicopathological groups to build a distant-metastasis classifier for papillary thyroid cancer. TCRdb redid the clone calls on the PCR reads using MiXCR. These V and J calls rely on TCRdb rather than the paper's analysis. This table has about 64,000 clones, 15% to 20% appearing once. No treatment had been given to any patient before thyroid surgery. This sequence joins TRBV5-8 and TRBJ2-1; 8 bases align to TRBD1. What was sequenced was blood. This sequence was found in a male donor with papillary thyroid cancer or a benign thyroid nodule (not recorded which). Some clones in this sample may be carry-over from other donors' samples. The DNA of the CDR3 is TGTGCCAGCAGGCGGAAACAGGGGGAGTTTAGCAGCTCCTACAATGAGCAGTTCTTC. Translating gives CASRRKQGEFSSSYNEQFF.